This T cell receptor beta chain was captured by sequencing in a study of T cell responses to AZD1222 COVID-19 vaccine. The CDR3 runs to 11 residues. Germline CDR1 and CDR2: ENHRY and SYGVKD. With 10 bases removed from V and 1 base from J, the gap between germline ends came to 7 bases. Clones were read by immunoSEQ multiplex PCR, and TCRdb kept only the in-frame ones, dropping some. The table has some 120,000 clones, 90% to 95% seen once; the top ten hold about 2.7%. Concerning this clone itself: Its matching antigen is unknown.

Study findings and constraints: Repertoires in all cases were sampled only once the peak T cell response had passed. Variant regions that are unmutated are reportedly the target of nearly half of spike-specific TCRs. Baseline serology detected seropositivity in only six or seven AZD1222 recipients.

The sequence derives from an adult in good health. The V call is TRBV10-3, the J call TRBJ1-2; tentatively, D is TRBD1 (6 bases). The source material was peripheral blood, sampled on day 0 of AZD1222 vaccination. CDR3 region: CASRGNYGYTF. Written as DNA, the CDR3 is TGTGCCAGCAGGGGTAACTATGGCTACACCTTC.